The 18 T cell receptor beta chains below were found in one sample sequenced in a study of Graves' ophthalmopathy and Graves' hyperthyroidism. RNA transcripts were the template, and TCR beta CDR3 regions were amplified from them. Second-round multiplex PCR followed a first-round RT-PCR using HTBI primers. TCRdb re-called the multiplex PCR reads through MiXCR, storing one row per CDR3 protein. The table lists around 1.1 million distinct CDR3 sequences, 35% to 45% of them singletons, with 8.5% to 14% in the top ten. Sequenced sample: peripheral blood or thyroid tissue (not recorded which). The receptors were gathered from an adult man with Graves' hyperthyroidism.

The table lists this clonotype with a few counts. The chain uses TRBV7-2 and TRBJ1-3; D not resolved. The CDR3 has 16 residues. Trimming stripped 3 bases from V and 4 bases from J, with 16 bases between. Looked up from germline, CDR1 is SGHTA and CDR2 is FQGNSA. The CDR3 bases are TGTGCCAGCAGCTTTGACGTCCGGTCCTCCGGAAACACCATATATTTT. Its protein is CASSFDVRSSGNTIYF.

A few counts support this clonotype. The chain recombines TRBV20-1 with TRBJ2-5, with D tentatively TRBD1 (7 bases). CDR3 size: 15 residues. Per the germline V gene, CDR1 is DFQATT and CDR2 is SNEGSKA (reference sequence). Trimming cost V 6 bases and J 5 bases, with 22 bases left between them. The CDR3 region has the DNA TGCAGTGCCACCTTTTCGGAGGGGGCTGGGGAGACCCAGTACTTC. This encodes CSATFSEGAGETQYF.

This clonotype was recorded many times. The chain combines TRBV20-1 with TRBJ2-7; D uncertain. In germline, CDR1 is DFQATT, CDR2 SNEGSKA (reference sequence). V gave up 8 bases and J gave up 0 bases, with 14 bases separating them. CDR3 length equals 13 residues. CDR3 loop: CSSRASSSYEQYF. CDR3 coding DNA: TGCAGTTCTCGCGCCTCGAGCTCCTACGAGCAGTACTTC.

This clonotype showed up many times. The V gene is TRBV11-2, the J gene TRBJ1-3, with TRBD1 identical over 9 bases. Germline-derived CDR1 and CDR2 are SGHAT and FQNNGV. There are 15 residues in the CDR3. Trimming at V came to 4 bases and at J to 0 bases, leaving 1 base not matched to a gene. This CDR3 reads CASSWDRASGNTIYF. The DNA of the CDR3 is TGTGCCAGCAGCTGGGACAGGGCCTCTGGAAACACCATATATTTT.

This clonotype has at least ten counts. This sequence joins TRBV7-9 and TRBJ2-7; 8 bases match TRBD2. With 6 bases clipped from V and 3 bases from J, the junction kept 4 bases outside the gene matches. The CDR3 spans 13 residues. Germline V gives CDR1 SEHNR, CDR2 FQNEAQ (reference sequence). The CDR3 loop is CASSPSGGYEQYF. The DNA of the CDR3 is TGTGCCAGCAGTCCCAGCGGGGGCTACGAGCAGTACTTC.

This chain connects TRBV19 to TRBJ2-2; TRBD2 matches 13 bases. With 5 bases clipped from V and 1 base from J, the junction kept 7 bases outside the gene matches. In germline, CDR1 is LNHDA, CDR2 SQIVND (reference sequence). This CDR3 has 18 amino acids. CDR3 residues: CASSRLAGGRENTGELFF. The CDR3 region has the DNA TGTGCCAGTAGTCGACTAGCGGGGGGACGAGAGAACACCGGGGAGCTGTTTTTT.

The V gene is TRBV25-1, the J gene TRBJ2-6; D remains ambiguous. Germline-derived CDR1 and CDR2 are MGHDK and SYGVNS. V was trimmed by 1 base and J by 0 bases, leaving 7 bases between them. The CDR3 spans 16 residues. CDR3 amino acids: CASSESVDSGANVLTF. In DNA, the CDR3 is TGTGCCAGCAGTGAATCAGTGGACTCTGGGGCCAACGTCCTGACTTTC.

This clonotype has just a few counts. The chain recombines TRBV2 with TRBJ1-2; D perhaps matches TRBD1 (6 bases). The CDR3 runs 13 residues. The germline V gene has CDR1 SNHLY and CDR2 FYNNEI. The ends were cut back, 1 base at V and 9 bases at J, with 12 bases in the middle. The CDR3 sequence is CASSEGQGISYTF. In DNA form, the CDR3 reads TGTGCCAGCAGTGAAGGGCAGGGGATCAGCTACACCTTC.

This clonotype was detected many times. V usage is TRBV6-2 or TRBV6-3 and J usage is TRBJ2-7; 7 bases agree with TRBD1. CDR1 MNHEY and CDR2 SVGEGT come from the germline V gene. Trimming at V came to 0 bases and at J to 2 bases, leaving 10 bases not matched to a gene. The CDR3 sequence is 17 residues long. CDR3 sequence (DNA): TGTGCCAGCAGTTACTCAACTCGGCGACAGGGCGCCTACGAGCAGTACTTC. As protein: CASSYSTRRQGAYEQYF.

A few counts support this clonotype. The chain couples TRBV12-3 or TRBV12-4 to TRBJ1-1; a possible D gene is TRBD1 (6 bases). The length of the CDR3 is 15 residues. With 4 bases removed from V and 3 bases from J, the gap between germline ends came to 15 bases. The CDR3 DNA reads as TGTGCCAGCAGTTCGTCTAGAGGGGGGTACACTGAAGCTTTCTTT. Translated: CASSSSRGGYTEAFF.

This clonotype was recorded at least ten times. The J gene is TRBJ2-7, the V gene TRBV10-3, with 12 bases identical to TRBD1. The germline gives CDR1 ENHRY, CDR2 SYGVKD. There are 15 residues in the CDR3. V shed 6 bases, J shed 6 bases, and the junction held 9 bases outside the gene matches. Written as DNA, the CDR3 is TGTGCCATCAGAAGTCCGGGACAGGGGGCTGGCGAGCAGTACTTC. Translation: CAIRSPGQGAGEQYF.

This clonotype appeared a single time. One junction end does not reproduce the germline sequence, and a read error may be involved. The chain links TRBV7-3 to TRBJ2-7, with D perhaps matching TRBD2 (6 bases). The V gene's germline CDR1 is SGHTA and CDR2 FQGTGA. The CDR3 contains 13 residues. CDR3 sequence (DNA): TGTGCCAGCAGCTTACGGGAGAGCTACGAGCGGTACTTC. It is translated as CASSLRESYERYF.

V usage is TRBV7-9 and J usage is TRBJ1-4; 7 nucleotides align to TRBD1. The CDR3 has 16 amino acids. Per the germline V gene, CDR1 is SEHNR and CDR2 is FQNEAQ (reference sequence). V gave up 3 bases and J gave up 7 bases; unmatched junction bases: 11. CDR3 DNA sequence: TGTGCCAGCAGCTTTAGACAGGGACCACGGACTGAAAAACTGTTTTTT. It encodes CASSFRQGPRTEKLFF.

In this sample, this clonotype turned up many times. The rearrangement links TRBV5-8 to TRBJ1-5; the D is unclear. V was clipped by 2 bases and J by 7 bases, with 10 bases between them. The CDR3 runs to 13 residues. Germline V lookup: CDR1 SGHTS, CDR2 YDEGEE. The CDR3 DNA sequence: TGTGCCAGCAGCTTACGGTTCCTACAGCCCCAGCATTTT. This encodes CASSLRFLQPQHF.

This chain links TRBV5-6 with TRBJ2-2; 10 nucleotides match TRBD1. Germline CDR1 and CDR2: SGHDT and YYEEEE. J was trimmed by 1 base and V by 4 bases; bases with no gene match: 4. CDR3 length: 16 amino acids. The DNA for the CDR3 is TGTGCCAGCAGCCTGGGGGACAGGGGGAACACCGGGGAGCTGTTTTTT. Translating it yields CASSLGDRGNTGELFF.

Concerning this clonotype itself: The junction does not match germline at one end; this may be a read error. The chain's CDR3 is CAGSSSGGRGSPLHF. The CDR3 coding sequence is TGTGCCGGCAGTTCATCCGGGGGGAGAGGTTCACCCCTCCACTTT. V usage is TRBV12-3 or TRBV12-4 and J usage is TRBJ1-6; D might be TRBD1 (5 bases). This CDR3 region has 15 residues.

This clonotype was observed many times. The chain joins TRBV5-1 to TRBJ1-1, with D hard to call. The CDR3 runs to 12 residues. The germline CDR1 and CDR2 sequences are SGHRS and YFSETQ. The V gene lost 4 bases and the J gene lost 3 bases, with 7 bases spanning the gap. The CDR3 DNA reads TGCGCCAGCAGCCCGGGGTACACTGAAGCTTTCTTT. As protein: CASSPGYTEAFF.

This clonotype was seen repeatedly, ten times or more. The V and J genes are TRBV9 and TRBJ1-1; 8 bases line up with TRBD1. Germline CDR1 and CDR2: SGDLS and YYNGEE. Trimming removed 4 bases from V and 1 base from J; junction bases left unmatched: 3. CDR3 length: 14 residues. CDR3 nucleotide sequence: TGTGCCAGCAGCCGCGGGACAGGGAACACTGAAGCTTTCTTT. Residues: CASSRGTGNTEAFF.